Given below is one TCR beta chain in context. Regions amplified from RNA transcripts were the TCR beta CDR3 regions. HTBI primers were the set used in a first-round RT-PCR of the TCR CDR3. TCRdb re-analysed the multiplex PCR reads in MiXCR, keeping a single row per CDR3 protein. The data contain fewer than 25,000 distinct CDR3 sequences, 49% of them singletons. Exclusions: uncontrolled infection, other autoimmune disease, pregnancy, lactation. These data originate in a study of T cells in Graves' hyperthyroidism and ophthalmopathy. Germline CDR1 is DFQATT and CDR2 is SNEGSKA (reference sequence). The CDR3 runs 15 residues. Trimming took 0 bases from V and 4 from J; bases not matched to a gene: 4.

This chain uses TRBV20-1 with TRBJ2-5; 11 bases agree with TRBD1. The clonotype was recovered from a woman aged 40 to 50 with Graves' hyperthyroidism that later progressed to Graves' ophthalmopathy. The sequenced sample consisted of blood. The CDR3 DNA reads TGCAGTGCTAGAGATCCCGGGACAGGGGGAGAGACCCAGTACTTC. Its protein is CSARDPGTGGETQYF.